A single sample gave rise to the 20 T cell receptor beta chains below, sequenced in a study of low-dose radiotherapy and immunotherapy resistance in tumors. The time point is: before trial treatment. Primers used for first-strand cDNA, a TRAV- and TRBV-specific set, covered both alpha and beta chains. TCR amplification used around 19 PCR cycles, a constant-region primer and a V-primer adapter. TCRdb fed the reads into MiXCR, producing one record per CDR3 protein. The sample records about 39,000 distinct CDR3 sequences, less than 40% being singletons. The source material was PBMCs, sampled before treatment. All receptors derive from a male donor with gallbladder cancer.

The V call is TRBV2, the J call TRBJ1-1; no definite D call. Trimming stripped 5 bases from V and 0 bases from J, with 13 bases between. The CDR3 spans 15 residues. Germline loops: CDR1 SNHLY, CDR2 FYNNEI. In nucleotides, the CDR3 is TGTGCCAGCAGTAACAGCGCGTCCTTGAACACTGAAGCTTTCTTT. Translation: CASSNSASLNTEAFF.

This chain uses TRBV18 with TRBJ2-3, with D hard to call. The germline V and J ends were trimmed by 3 bases and 5 bases, with 12 bases remaining between them. Germline assignment: CDR1 KGHSH and CDR2 LQKENI. The CDR3 totals 14 residues. CDR3 amino acids: CASSPSSLEDTQYF. CDR3 bases: TGTGCCAGCTCACCCAGTTCCCTTGAAGATACGCAGTATTTT.

This clonotype was observed many times. The chain is built from TRBV10-2 and TRBJ2-1; 11 bases are a match to TRBD2. The CDR3 has 15 amino acids. The germline V gene has CDR1 WSHSY and CDR2 SAAADI. Trimming took 7 bases from V and 3 from J; bases not matched to a gene: 5. CDR3 residues: CASKAGTSGYNEQFF. CDR3 DNA sequence: TGCGCCAGCAAAGCCGGGACTAGCGGCTACAATGAGCAGTTCTTC.

This clonotype came up many times. The chain carries TRBV25-1 and TRBJ1-1; no clear D. The ends were cut back, 3 bases at V and 6 bases at J, with 17 bases in the middle. CDR1 MGHDK and CDR2 SYGVNS come from the germline V gene. CDR3 length equals 15 residues. CDR3 bases: TGTGCCAGCAGTGACCCCAAAGGCAGTGTCGCTGAAGCTTTCTTT. Encoded protein: CASSDPKGSVAEAFF.

The chain carries TRBV3-1 and TRBJ1-2; D not certain. The CDR3 covers 15 residues. Trimming pared 0 bases from V and 2 bases from J, leaving 10 bases between. Germline assignment: CDR1 LGHDT and CDR2 YNNKEL (reference sequence). The CDR3 nucleotides are TGTGCCAGCAGCCAAGAGTATAGCGGCAACTATGGCTACACCTTC. The encoded protein is CASSQEYSGNYGYTF.

Many counts were recorded for this clonotype. The chain combines TRBV10-3 with TRBJ2-1; no definite D call. Germline V lookup: CDR1 ENHRY, CDR2 SYGVKD. The CDR3 extends over 14 amino acids. V dropped 7 bases and J dropped 4 bases, with 14 bases sitting between them. The CDR3 bases are TGTGCCATCAAAGGAACCTTAGGGTACAATGAGCAGTTCTTC. Translation gives CAIKGTLGYNEQFF.

This clonotype was observed a handful of times. This sequence joins TRBV29-1 and TRBJ2-2; 10 nucleotides agree with TRBD2. This CDR3 has 18 residues. V trimming: 8 bases; J trimming: 0 bases; junction bases outside the gene matches: 15. CDR1 is SQVTM and CDR2 is ANQGSEA in the germline V gene. CDR3 residues: CSPPARTSGGTNTGELFF. The CDR3, as DNA: TGCAGCCCCCCCGCCAGGACTAGCGGAGGTACGAACACCGGGGAGCTGTTTTTT.

In its sample, this clonotype was seen a few times. The rearrangement links TRBV11-2 to TRBJ1-3; D gene unclear. V dropped 5 bases and J dropped 3 bases, with 17 bases sitting between them. The CDR3 is made up of 16 amino acids. Germline values: CDR1 SGHAT, CDR2 FQNNGV. CDR3 protein: CASSAPDGRIGNTIYF. CDR3 nucleotides: TGTGCCAGCAGCGCACCAGACGGTAGAATTGGAAACACCATATATTTT.

There are many counts of this clonotype. The chain has TRBV7-2 and TRBJ2-2; D not resolved. V gave up 0 bases and J gave up 2 bases, with 7 bases separating them. The CDR3 extends over 15 amino acids. The germline CDR1 and CDR2 sequences are SGHTA and FQGNSA. This CDR3 is CASSLALINTGELFF. CDR3 coding DNA: TGTGCCAGCAGCTTAGCGCTGATTAACACCGGGGAGCTGTTTTTT.

On this clonotype itself: This probably arose from a read error, given a far larger clone one base away. The chain is built from TRBV5-4 and TRBJ1-5; D gene ambiguous. The CDR3 runs to 15 residues. Deletions cut 5 bases from V and 1 base from J, with 13 bases between. Per the germline V gene, CDR1 is SGHNT and CDR2 is YYREEE (reference sequence). CDR3 sequence reads: CASRLEGGSNQPQHF. CDR3 DNA: TGTGCCAGCAGATTAGAGGGAGGAAGCAATCAGCCCCAGCATTTT.

This clonotype has at least ten counts. The chain recombines TRBV10-2 with TRBJ2-7, with 9 bases identical to TRBD1. The CDR3 loop spans 13 amino acids. Germline CDR1 WSHSY, CDR2 SAAADI. J gave up 6 bases and V 3 bases, and 3 bases lay outside the gene matches. CDR3 amino acids: CASSETGGAEQYF. The CDR3 DNA reads TGCGCCAGCAGTGAAACAGGGGGCGCCGAGCAGTACTTC.

The table lists this clonotype with many counts. The chain joins TRBV29-1 to TRBJ2-7; 8 bases line up with TRBD1. V lost 3 bases and J lost 2; bases outside the gene matches: 3. The germline V gene has CDR1 SQVTM and CDR2 ANQGSEA. There are 13 residues in the CDR3. The CDR3, as DNA: TGCAGCGTTGAGGGGGACAGGCCCTACGAGCAGTACTTC. This codes for CSVEGDRPYEQYF.

This clonotype was counted between two and nine times. The gene calls are TRBV6-2 or TRBV6-3 and TRBJ1-3; no clear D gene. The V and J ends lost 5 bases and 2 bases respectively, with 16 bases between them. Germline CDR1 MNHEY, CDR2 SVGEGT. The CDR3 spans 16 residues. The CDR3 loop is CASSRTDPSAGNTIYF. The CDR3 coding sequence is TGTGCCAGCAGTAGAACGGACCCCTCTGCTGGAAACACCATATATTTT.

Concerning this clonotype itself: A read error likely explains this, since a far larger clone differs by one base. The chain carries TRBV6-6 and TRBJ2-1, with 10 positions matching TRBD2. Germline trimming cut 2 bases from V and 13 bases from J; bases unmatched to any gene: 8. The CDR3 is 14 residues long. In germline, CDR1 is MNHNY, CDR2 SVGAGI (reference sequence). CDR3 bases: TGTGCCAGCAGTTACGGGCTAGCGGGAGAGACCCAGTTCTTC. It is translated as CASSYGLAGETQFF.

This clonotype was observed many times. The V call is TRBV5-1, the J call TRBJ2-7, with no clear D. The V end lost 0 bases, the J end lost 1 base, and 8 bases lay between the germline ends. Per the germline V gene, CDR1 is SGHRS and CDR2 is YFSETQ. The CDR3 extends over 14 amino acids. DNA of the CDR3: TGCGCCAGCAGCTTGGAGCCGGTATCCTACGAGCAGTACTTC. Translation gives CASSLEPVSYEQYF.

The chain links TRBV6-1 to TRBJ2-1, with D perhaps matching TRBD2 (5 bases). Trimming cost V 8 bases and J 7 bases, with 15 bases left between them. This CDR3 spans 13 amino acids. The germline gives CDR1 MNHNS, CDR2 SASEGT. The CDR3 DNA is TGTGCCAGCCGGAGGTTGGGAGATAATGAGCAGTTCTTC. It yields the protein CASRRLGDNEQFF.

This clonotype was seen many times. V gene TRBV3-1 combines with J gene TRBJ2-3; 9 bases map to TRBD2. The CDR3 sequence is 17 residues long. After removal of 5 bases from V and 2 bases from J, the junction contained 11 bases not matched to a gene. Germline CDR1 reads LGHDT; CDR2 reads YNNKEL (reference sequence). The CDR3: CASSLVAGVSVTDTQYF. The CDR3 DNA follows: TGTGCCAGCAGCTTAGTAGCGGGGGTTTCCGTCACAGATACGCAGTATTTT.

This clonotype was counted ten times or more. This sequence joins TRBV19 and TRBJ2-3; D is undetermined. The CDR3 spans 13 residues. V shed 3 bases and J shed 2 bases, with 6 bases lying between them. Germline lookup yields CDR1 LNHDA and CDR2 SQIVND (reference sequence). The CDR3 spells CASSILNTDTQYF. The DNA of the CDR3 is TGTGCCAGTAGTATCTTAAACACAGATACGCAGTATTTT. The full variable domain, rest sourced from reference TRBV19 and TRBJ2-3, is DGGITQSPKYLFRKEGQNVTLSCEQNLNHDAMYWYRQDPGQGLRLIYYSQIVNDFQKGDIAEGYSVSREKKESFPLTVTSAQKNPTAFYLCASSILNTDTQYFGPGTRLTVL.

This chain joins TRBV5-4 and TRBJ2-3; D possibly corresponds to TRBD2 (6 bases). Germline V lookup: CDR1 SGHNT, CDR2 YYREEE (reference sequence). The CDR3 is made up of 18 amino acids. Trimming shortened V by 4 bases and J by 1 base, and 22 bases separated the two germline ends. CDR3 nucleotides: TGTGCCAGCAGCCTTGGGGGGAGTGCTACAGTCCGCACAGATACGCAGTATTTT. Translation: CASSLGGSATVRTDTQYF.

V is TRBV28 and J is TRBJ2-7, with 9 bases identical to TRBD2. The CDR3 totals 15 residues. Germline V gene lookup returns CDR1 MDHEN and CDR2 SYDVKM. V lost 6 bases and J lost 1; bases outside the gene matches: 7. This CDR3 reads CASSKPGLASYEQYF. DNA of the CDR3: TGTGCCAGCAGCAAACCGGGACTAGCTTCCTACGAGCAGTACTTC.